This T cell receptor beta chain originates from a study of OX40 agonist ivuxolimab in advanced cancers. This clone was seen more than once but under ten times. Sequenced by immunoSEQ multiplex PCR; TCRdb stores in-frame clones only, minus some. The table lists 50,000 to 70,000 clones, about 88% of them singletons. This CDR3 region has 11 residues. Germline CDR1 SGHDN, CDR2 FVKESK. V lost 1 base and J 11 bases, leaving 5 bases between the germline ends. This sequence originates from an adult with an advanced solid tumor such as melanoma, head and neck, liver or kidney cancer. This sequence joins TRBV14 and TRBJ1-4; D remains ambiguous. Sequencing was performed on CD4+ or CD8+ T cells sorted from blood, taken in a trial of the OX40 agonist ivuxolimab. The CDR3 region has the DNA TGTGCCAGCAGCCAAGGAGGGAAACTGTTTTTT. Its translation is CASSQGGKLFF.